This T cell receptor (beta chain) was sequenced for a study of blood T cell repertoires in COVID-19. Study-wide background: PBMCs, B-cell-depleted T cells, or T cells provided the cDNA or gDNA that made up the material.

Here immunoSEQ multiplex PCR was the method, and the copy in TCRdb shows in-frame clones only, minus some. Here the sample spans 59,000 or so clones, over 70% being singletons. Trimming stripped 1 base from V and 0 bases from J, with 17 bases between. From germline, CDR1 is SGHRS and CDR2 YFSETQ. There are 17 residues in the CDR3. The chain carries TRBV5-1 and TRBJ2-7, with D unresolved. Sequenced: peripheral blood. The sequence was obtained from a woman aged 45 to 65 with active or convalescent COVID-19. CDR3 bases: TGCGCCAGCAGCTTGTCCCCAGGCCTTACCAGCTCCTACGAGCAGTACTTC. It encodes CASSLSPGLTSSYEQYF.